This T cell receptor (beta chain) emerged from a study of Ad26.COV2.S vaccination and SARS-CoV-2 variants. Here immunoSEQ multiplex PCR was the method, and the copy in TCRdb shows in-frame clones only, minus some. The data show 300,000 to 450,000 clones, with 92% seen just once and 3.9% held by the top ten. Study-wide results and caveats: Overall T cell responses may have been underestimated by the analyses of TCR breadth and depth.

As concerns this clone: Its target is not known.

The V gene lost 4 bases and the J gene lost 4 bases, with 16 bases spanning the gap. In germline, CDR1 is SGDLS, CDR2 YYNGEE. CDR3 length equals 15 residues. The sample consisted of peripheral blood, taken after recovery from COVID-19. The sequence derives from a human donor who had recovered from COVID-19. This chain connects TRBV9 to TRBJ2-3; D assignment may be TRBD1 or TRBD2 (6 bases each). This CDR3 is CASSPKSGAADTQYF. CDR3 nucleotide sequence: TGTGCCAGCAGCCCCAAATCGGGGGCCGCAGATACGCAGTATTTT. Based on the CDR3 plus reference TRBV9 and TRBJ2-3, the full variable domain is DSGVTQTPKHLITATGQRVTLRCSPRSGDLSVYWYQQSLDQGLQFLIQYYNGEERAKGNILERFSAQQFPDLHSELNLSSLELGDSALYFCASSPKSGAADTQYFGPGTRLTVL.